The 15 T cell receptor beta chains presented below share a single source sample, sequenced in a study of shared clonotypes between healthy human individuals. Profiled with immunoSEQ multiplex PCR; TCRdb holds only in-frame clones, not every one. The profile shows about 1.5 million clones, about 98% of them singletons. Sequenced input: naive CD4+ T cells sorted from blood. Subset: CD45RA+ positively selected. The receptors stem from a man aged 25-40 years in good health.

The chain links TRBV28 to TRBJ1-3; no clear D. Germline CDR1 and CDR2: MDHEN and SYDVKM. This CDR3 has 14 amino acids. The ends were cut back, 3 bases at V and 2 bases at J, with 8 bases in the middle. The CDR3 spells CASSFGGAGNTIYF. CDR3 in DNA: TGTGCCAGCAGTTTTGGTGGGGCTGGAAACACCATATATTTT.

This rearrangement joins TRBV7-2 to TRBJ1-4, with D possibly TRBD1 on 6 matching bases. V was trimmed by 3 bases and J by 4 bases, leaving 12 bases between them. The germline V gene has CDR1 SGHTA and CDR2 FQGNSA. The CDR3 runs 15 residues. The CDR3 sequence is CASSFIAGVNEKLFF. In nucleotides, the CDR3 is TGTGCCAGCAGCTTCATTGCAGGGGTTAATGAAAAACTGTTTTTT.

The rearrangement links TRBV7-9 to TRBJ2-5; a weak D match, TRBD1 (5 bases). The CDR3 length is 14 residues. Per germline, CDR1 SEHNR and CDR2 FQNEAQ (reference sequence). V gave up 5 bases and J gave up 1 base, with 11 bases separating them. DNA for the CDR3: TGTGCCAGCAGCCCTCGACAGCCCCAAGAGACCCAGTACTTC. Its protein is CASSPRQPQETQYF.

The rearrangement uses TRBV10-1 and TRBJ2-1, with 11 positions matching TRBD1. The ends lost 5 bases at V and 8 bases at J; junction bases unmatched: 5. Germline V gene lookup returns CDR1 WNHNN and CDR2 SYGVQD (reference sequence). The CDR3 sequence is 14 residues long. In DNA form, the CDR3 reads TGCGCCAGCAGTCCTCCGGACAGGGGGCATGAGCAGTTCTTC. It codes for CASSPPDRGHEQFF.

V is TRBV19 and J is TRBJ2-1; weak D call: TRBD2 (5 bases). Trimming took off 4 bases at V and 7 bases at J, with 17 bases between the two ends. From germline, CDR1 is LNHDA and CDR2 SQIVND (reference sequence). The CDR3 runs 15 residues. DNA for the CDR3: TGTGCCAGTAGTACCGGACTGCGTAGTGGAAATGAGCAGTTCTTC. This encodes CASSTGLRSGNEQFF.

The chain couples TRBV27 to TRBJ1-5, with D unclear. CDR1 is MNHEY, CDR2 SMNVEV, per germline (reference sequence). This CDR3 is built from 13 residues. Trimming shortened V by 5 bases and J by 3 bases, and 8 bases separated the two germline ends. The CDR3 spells CASSPRTNQPQHF. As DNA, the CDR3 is TGTGCCAGCAGTCCACGGACCAATCAGCCCCAGCATTTT.

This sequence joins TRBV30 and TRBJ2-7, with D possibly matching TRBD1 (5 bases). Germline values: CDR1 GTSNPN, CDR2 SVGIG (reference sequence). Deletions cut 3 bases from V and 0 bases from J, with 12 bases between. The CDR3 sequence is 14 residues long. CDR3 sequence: CAWREHDSSYEQYF. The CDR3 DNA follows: TGTGCCTGGAGGGAACATGACAGCTCCTACGAGCAGTACTTC.

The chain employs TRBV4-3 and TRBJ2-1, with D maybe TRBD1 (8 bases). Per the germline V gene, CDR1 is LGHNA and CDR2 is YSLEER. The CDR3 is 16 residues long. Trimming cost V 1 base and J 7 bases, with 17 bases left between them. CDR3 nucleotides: TGCGCCAGCAGCCAAGGAAGTGGACAGGGAGGGAATGAGCAGTTCTTC. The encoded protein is CASSQGSGQGGNEQFF.

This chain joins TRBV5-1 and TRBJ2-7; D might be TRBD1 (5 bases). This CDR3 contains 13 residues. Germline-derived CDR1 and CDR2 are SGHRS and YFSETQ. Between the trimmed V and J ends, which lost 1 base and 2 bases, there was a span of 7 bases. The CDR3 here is CASSLQGTYEQYF. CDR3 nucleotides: TGCGCCAGCAGCTTGCAGGGCACCTACGAGCAGTACTTC.

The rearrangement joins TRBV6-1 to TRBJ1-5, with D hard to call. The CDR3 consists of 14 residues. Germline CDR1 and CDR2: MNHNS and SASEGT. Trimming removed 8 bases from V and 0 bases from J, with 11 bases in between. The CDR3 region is CASLVAHSNQPQHF. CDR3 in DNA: TGTGCCAGCCTAGTGGCGCATAGCAATCAGCCCCAGCATTTT.

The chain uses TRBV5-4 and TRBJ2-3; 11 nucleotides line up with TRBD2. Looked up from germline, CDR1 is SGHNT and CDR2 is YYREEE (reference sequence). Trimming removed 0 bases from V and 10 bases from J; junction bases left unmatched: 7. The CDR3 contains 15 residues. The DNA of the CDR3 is TGTGCCAGCAGCTTGGAGCTACTAGCGGGAGCTGCGCAGTATTTT. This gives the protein CASSLELLAGAAQYF.

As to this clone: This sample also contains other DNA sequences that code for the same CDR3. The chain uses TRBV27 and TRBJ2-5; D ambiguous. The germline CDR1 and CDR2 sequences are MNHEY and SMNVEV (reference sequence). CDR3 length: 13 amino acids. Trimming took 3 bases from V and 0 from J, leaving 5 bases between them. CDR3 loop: CASSLSYQETQYF. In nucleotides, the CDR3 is TGTGCCAGCAGTTTGTCGTACCAAGAGACCCAGTACTTC.

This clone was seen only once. CDR3 residues: CASSATSGSIGADTQYF. CDR3 nucleotide sequence: TGTGCCAGCAGTGCTACTAGCGGGAGTATCGGTGCAGATACGCAGTATTTT. This chain uses TRBV6-1 with TRBJ2-3, with 11 bases lining up with TRBD2. The V and J ends lost 4 bases and 4 bases, in that order; junction bases with no gene match: 10. The CDR3 covers 17 residues. Germline CDR1 MNHNS, CDR2 SASEGT.

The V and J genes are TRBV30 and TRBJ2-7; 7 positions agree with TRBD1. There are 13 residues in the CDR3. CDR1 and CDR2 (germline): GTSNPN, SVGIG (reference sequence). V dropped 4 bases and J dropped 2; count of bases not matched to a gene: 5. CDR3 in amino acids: CAWKQGTTYEQYF. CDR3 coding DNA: TGTGCCTGGAAACAGGGGACAACCTACGAGCAGTACTTC.

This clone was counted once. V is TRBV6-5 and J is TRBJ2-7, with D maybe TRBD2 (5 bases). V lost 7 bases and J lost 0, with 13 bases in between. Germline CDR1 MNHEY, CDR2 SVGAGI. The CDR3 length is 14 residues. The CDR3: CASKEAVNSYEQYF. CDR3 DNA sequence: TGTGCCAGCAAGGAGGCAGTCAACTCCTACGAGCAGTACTTC.